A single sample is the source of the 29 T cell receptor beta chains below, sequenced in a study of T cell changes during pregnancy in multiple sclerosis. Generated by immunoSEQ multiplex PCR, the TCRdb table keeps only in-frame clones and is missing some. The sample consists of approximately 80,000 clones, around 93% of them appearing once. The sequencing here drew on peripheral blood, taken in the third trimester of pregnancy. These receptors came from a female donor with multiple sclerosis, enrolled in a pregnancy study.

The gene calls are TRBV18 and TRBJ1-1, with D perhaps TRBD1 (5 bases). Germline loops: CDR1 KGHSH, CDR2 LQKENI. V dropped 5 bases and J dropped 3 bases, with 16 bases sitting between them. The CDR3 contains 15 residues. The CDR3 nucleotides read TGTGCCAGCTCAGGGAGGCCGCGGGGGGACACTGAAGCTTTCTTT. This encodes CASSGRPRGDTEAFF. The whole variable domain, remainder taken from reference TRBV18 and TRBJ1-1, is NAGVMQNPRHLVRRRGQEARLRCSPMKGHSHVYWYRQLPEEGLKFMVYLQKENIIDESGMPKERFSAEFPKEGPSILRIQQVVRGDSAAYFCASSGRPRGDTEAFFGQGTRLTVV.

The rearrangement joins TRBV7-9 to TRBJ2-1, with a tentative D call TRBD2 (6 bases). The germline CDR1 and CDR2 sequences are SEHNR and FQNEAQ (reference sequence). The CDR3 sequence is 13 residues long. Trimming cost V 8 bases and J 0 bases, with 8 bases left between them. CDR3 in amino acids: CASRRGSYNEQFF. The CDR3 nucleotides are TGTGCCAGCCGGCGGGGCTCCTACAATGAGCAGTTCTTC.

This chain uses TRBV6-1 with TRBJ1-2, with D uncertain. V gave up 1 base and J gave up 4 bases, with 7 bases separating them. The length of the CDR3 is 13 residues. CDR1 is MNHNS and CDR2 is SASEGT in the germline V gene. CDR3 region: CASSEVAGYGYTF. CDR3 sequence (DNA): TGTGCCAGCAGTGAAGTGGCAGGCTATGGCTACACCTTC.

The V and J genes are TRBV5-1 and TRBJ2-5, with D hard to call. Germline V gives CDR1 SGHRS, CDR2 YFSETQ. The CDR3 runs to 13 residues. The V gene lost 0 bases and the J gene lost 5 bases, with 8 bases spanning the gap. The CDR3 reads CASSLVSRETQYF. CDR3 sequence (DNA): TGCGCCAGCAGCTTGGTTTCTAGGGAGACCCAGTACTTC. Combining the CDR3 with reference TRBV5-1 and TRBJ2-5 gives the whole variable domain KAGVTQTPRYLIKTRGQQVTLSCSPISGHRSVSWYQQTPGQGLQFLFEYFSETQRNKGNFPGRFSGRQFSNSRSEMNVSTLELGDSALYLCASSLVSRETQYFGPGTRLLVL.

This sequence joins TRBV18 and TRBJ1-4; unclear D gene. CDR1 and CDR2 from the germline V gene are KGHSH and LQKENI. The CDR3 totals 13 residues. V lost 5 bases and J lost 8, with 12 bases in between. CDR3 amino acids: CASSEVLGEKLFF. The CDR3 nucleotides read TGTGCCAGCTCAGAAGTCCTCGGGGAAAAACTGTTTTTT.

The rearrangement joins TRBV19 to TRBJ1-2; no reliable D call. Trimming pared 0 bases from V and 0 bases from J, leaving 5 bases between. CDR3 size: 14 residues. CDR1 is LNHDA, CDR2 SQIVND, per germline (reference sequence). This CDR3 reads CASSIEEANYGYTF. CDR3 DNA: TGTGCCAGTAGTATAGAGGAGGCTAACTATGGCTACACCTTC.

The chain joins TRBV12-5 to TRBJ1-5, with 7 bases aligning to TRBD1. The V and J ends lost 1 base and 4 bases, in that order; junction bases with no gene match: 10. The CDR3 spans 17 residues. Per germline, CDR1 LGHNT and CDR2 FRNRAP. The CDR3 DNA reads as TGTGCTAGTGGTTTGGCAGCGGCAAGGGGGCAAAATCAGCCCCAGCATTTT. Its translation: CASGLAAARGQNQPQHF. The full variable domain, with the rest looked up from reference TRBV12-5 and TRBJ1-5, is DARVTQTPRHKVTEMGQEVTMRCQPILGHNTVFWYRQTMMQGLELLAYFRNRAPLDDSGMPKDRFSAEMPDATLATLKIQPSEPRDSAVYFCASGLAAARGQNQPQHFGDGTRLSIL.

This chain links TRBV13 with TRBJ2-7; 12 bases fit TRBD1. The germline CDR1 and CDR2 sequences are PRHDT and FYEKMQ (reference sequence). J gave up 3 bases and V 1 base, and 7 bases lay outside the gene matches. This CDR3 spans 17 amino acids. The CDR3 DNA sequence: TGTGCCAGCAGCTTAGTCGGGGGACAGGGGGCGAGCTACGAGCAGTACTTC. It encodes CASSLVGGQGASYEQYF. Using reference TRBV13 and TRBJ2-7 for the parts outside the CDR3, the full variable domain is AAGVIQSPRHLIKEKRETATLKCYPIPRHDTVYWYQQGPGQDPQFLISFYEKMQSDKGSIPDRFSAQQFSDYHSELNMSSLELGDSALYFCASSLVGGQGASYEQYFGPGTRLTVT.

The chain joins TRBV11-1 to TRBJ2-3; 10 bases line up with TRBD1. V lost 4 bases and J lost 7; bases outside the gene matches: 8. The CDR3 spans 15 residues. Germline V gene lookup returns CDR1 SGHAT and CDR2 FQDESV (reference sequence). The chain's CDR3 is CASSYPGQGKNTQYF. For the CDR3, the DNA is TGTGCCAGCAGCTACCCGGGACAGGGGAAAAATACGCAGTATTTT.

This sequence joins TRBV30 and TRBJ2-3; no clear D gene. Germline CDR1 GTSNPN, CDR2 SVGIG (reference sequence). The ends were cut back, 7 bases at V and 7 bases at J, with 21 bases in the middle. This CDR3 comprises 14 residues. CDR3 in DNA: TGTGCCTACCACCTAACACCACAGAGCTATACGCAGTATTTT. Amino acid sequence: CAYHLTPQSYTQYF.

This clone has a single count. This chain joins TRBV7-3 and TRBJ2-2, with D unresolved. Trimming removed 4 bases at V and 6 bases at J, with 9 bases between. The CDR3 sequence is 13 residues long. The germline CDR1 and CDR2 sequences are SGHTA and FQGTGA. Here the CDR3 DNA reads TGTGCCAGCAGCTCGACTGCCCCCGGGGAGCTGTTTTTT. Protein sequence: CASSSTAPGELFF.

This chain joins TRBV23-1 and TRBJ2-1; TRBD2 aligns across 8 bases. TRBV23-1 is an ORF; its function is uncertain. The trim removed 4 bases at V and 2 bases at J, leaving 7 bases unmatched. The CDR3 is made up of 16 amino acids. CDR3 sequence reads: CASSPPDSGAYNEQFF. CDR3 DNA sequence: TGCGCCAGCAGTCCCCCGGATAGCGGGGCCTACAATGAGCAGTTCTTC.

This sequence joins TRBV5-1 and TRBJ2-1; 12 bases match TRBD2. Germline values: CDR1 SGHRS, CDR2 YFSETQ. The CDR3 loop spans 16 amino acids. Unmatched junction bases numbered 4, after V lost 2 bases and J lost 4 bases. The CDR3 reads CASSLGLAGQYNEQFF. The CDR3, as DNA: TGCGCCAGCAGCTTAGGACTAGCGGGGCAATACAATGAGCAGTTCTTC. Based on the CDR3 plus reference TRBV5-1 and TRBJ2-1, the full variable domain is KAGVTQTPRYLIKTRGQQVTLSCSPISGHRSVSWYQQTPGQGLQFLFEYFSETQRNKGNFPGRFSGRQFSNSRSEMNVSTLELGDSALYLCASSLGLAGQYNEQFFGPGTRLTVL.

The CDR3 DNA follows: TGCAGCGTTGAAACCGGGGACGAGCAGTACTTC. Amino acid sequence: CSVETGDEQYF. The genes are TRBV29-1 and TRBJ2-7; possible D gene TRBD2, 5 bases. Germline CDR1 and CDR2: SQVTM and ANQGSEA. The ends were cut back, 2 bases at V and 5 bases at J, with 7 bases in the middle. The CDR3 consists of 11 residues.

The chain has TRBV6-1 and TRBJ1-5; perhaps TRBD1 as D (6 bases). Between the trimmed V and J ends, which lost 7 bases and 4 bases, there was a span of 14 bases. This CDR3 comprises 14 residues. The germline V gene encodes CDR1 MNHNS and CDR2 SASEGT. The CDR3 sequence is CASNEGGGNQPQHF. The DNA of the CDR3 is TGTGCCAGCAATGAGGGGGGAGGTAATCAGCCCCAGCATTTT.

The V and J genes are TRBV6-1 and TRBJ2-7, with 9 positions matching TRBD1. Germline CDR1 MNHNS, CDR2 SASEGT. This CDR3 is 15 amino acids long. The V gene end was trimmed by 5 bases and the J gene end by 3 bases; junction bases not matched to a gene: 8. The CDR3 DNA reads TGTGCCAGCAGTTCCATACAGGGGGCGGGCTACGAGCAGTACTTC. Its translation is CASSSIQGAGYEQYF.

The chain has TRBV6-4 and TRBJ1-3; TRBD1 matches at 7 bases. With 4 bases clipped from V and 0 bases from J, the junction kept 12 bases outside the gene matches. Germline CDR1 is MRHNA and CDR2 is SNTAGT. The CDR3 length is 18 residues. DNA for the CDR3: TGTGCCAGCAGTGGCCTTCTAGATCGGGACAGCTCTGGAAACACCATATATTTT. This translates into CASSGLLDRDSSGNTIYF.

The CDR3 region has the DNA TGTGCTAGTGGTTTGGTACAAGGGAGTTGGCACGAGCAGTACTTC. It codes for CASGLVQGSWHEQYF. The rearrangement uses TRBV12-5 and TRBJ2-7; D might be TRBD2 (5 bases). This CDR3 is 15 amino acids long. CDR1 is LGHNT and CDR2 is FRNRAP in the germline V gene. The V end lost 0 bases, the J end lost 5 bases, and 14 bases lay between the germline ends.

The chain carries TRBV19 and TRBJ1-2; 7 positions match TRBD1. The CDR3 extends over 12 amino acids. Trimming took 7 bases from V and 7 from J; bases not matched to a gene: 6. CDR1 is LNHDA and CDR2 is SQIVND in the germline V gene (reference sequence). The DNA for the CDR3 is TGTGCCAGTACCGACAGGGCGGGTGGCTACACCTTC. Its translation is CASTDRAGGYTF.

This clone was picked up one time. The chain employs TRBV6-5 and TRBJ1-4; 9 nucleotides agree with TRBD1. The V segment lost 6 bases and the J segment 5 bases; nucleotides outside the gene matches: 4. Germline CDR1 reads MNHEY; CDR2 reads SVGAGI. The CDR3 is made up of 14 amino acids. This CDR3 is CASRVGTGNEKLFF. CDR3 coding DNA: TGTGCCAGCAGGGTCGGGACAGGGAATGAAAAACTGTTTTTT.

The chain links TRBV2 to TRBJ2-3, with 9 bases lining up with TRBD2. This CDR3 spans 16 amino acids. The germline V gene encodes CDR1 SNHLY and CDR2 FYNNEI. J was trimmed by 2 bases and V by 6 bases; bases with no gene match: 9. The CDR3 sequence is CASRTLAGGPTDTQYF. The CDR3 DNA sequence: TGTGCCAGCAGAACCCTGGCGGGGGGGCCCACAGATACGCAGTATTTT.

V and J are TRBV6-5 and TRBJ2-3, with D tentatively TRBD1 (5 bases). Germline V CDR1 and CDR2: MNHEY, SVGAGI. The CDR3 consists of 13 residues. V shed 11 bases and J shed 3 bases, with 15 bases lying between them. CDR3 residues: CAAAQGGTDTQYF. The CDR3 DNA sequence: TGTGCCGCCGCCCAGGGCGGAACAGATACGCAGTATTTT.

The CDR3: CASSLRQDFNYGYTF. In DNA form, the CDR3 reads TGTGCCAGTAGTCTTCGACAGGATTTTAACTATGGCTACACCTTC. The chain carries TRBV19 and TRBJ1-2; D perhaps matches TRBD1 (6 bases). Germline CDR1 is LNHDA and CDR2 is SQIVND (reference sequence). V was cut by 5 bases and J by 1 base, with 14 bases left in between. The CDR3 length is 15 residues.

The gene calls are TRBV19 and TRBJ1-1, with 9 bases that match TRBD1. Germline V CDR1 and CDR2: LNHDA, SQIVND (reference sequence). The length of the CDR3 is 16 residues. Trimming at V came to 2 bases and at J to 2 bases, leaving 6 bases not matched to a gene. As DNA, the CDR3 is TGTGCCAGTAGTATAAAAGCAACAGGGGGCAACACTGAAGCTTTCTTT. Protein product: CASSIKATGGNTEAFF.

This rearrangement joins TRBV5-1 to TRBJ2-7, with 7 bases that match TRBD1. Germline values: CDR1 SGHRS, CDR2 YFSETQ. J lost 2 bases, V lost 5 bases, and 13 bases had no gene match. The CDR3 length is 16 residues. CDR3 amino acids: CASSRRTGQKAYEQYF. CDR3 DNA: TGCGCCAGCAGTAGGAGGACAGGACAGAAAGCCTACGAGCAGTACTTC.

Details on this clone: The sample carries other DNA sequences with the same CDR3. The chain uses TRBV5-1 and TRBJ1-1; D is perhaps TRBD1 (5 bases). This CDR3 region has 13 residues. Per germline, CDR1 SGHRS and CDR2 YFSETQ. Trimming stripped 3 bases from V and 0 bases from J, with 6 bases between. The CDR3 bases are TGCGCCAGCAGCTCGACAGTGAACACTGAAGCTTTCTTT. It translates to CASSSTVNTEAFF.

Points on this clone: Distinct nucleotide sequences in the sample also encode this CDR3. CDR3 loop: CASRHTGLETQYF. In nucleotides, the CDR3 is TGCGCCAGCAGGCATACAGGGTTAGAGACCCAGTACTTC. This chain joins TRBV5-1 and TRBJ2-5, with D maybe TRBD1 (6 bases). The CDR3 length is 13 residues. The germline V and J ends were trimmed by 5 bases and 4 bases, with 12 bases remaining between them. CDR1 SGHRS and CDR2 YFSETQ come from the germline V gene.

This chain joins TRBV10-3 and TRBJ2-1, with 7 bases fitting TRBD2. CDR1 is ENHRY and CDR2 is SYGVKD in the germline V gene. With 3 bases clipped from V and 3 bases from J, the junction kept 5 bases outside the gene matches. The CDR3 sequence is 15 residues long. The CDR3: CAISDSGGGYNEQFF. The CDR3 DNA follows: TGTGCCATCAGTGACTCTGGGGGGGGCTACAATGAGCAGTTCTTC.

As DNA, the CDR3 is TGCGCCAGCAGCTTACGACAGGGTTCGGGTGAGCAGTTCTTC. This codes for CASSLRQGSGEQFF. The V gene is TRBV5-1, the J gene TRBJ2-1, with 7 nucleotides matching TRBD1. V dropped 2 bases and J dropped 9; count of bases not matched to a gene: 8. Germline CDR1 SGHRS, CDR2 YFSETQ. CDR3 size: 14 residues.